This entry is about one T cell receptor (beta chain). Germline V CDR1 and CDR2: MNHNS, SASEGT. Trimming cost V 8 bases and J 1 base, with 8 bases left between them. CDR3 length: 12 residues. This entry is derived from a study of blood T cell repertoires in COVID-19. Study information: Material from acute and convalescent COVID-19 was sourced from the United States, Italy and Spain. The analysed material was cDNA or gDNA that came from T cells, B-cell-depleted T cells, or PBMCs.

In the study's own analysis: Amplification of reference gene primers provided the estimated nucleated cell counts. Measured with immunoSEQ multiplex PCR; TCRdb has only the in-frame clones, and not every one. V, J and clone size were drawn from that table, and D and trimming were deduced from the DNA. The data hold over 150,000 clones, with about four fifths observed a single time. This clonotype was obtained from a woman aged 60 to 75 with acute or convalescent COVID-19. This rearrangement joins TRBV6-1 to TRBJ1-1; D is undetermined. Material: peripheral blood. The CDR3 DNA reads TGTGCCAGCCATGTAGAGAACACTGAAGCTTTCTTT. Its translation: CASHVENTEAFF.